A selection of T cell receptor beta chains follows, all from one sample in a study of T cell responses to AZD1222 COVID-19 vaccine. The protocol was immunoSEQ multiplex PCR, while the TCRdb copy is restricted to in-frame clones and leaves out a portion. Of 150,000 to 200,000 clones in the sample, 85% to 95% were seen once. The sequencing here drew on peripheral blood, taken 28 days after the second AZD1222 dose. These receptor sequences come from an adult who received the AZD1222 COVID-19 vaccine. The conserved cysteine and the conserved F or W are not part of the CDR3 here. A clone size is listed for some rows: how often the clone was seen (once, few, many), or a class if it is expanded.

CDR3 length | V gene | clone size | CDR3 protein
12 | TRBV6-5 | - | ASSAGTKNTEAF
13 | TRBV18 | - | ASSQPGTGGQPQH
13 | TRBV10-3 | - | AISEVPHPNYGYT
16 | TRBV4-1 | many | ASSHTLEAPSSYNEQF
13 | TRBV2 | - | ASSEEQGWTYEQY
14 | TRBV2 | - | ASSFRSLASYNEQF
10 | TRBV3-1/TRBV3-2 | - | ASSGRRYEQY
13 | TRBV19 | - | ASTQGQGGIYGYT
12 | TRBV28 | - | ASLNRGHNQPQH
13 | TRBV19 | once | ASSTTAGQTNEQF
12 | TRBV7-8 | - | ASSPGRTTDTQY
12 | TRBV9 | - | ASSPQTLTGELF
10 | TRBV25-1 | - | ASSIPYYGYT
11 | TRBV18 | few | ASSPRTAEPQH
14 | TRBV18 | - | ASSPFGRTEANEQF
13 | TRBV4-1 | - | ASSQPATGGHGYT
12 | TRBV24-1 | - | ATSGLAGTDTQY
12 | TRBV7-9 | - | ASSLGQGAYGYT
11 | TRBV11-3 | few | ASSLGSSSEQF
14 | TRBV15 | once | ATSRDGDRERGELF
10 | TRBV7-9 | - | ASSLLGAEQF
11 | TRBV5-4 | - | ASSRDSTDTQY
14 | TRBV7-9 | - | ASSESRTATRYEQY